These 15 T cell receptor beta chains came from one sample sequenced in a study of CD8 T cells in ankylosing spondylitis. Broader study findings: Seemingly distinctive of ankylosing spondylitis blood was a TCR beta motif formed by eight highly homologous variants.

MiXCR, applied by TCRdb to the 5' RACE reads, yields one record per CDR3 protein. The table has roughly 450,000 distinct CDR3 sequences, 25% to 30% seen once; the top ten hold roughly 0.9%. The antigens of these receptors remain unknown. The sequencing sample was made of blood, either unsorted or a sorted T cell fraction (not recorded which). These receptors originate from a male donor with ankylosing spondylitis.

The gene calls are TRBV6-2 or TRBV6-3 and TRBJ1-4; D gene unclear. This CDR3 has 17 residues. CDR1 and CDR2 (germline): MNHEY, SVGEGT. Trimming cost V 7 bases and J 8 bases, with 26 bases left between them. This CDR3 is CASIWARETPNGEKLFF. The DNA of the CDR3 is TGTGCCAGCATCTGGGCGAGGGAGACCCCCAACGGAGAAAAACTGTTTTTT.

A few counts support this clonotype. The rearrangement uses TRBV7-9 and TRBJ1-5, with D possibly being TRBD1 (6 bases). Germline V lookup: CDR1 SEHNR, CDR2 FQNEAQ (reference sequence). The length of the CDR3 is 14 residues. Trimming took 4 bases from V and 3 from J, leaving 10 bases between them. The CDR3 nucleotides are TGTGCCAGCAGCTGGCAGGGGTTCAATCAGCCCCAGCATTTT. This translates into CASSWQGFNQPQHF.

The chain joins TRBV19 to TRBJ1-1, with 7 bases lining up with TRBD1. V lost 1 base to trimming and J lost 1 base; unmatched junction nucleotides: 9. CDR3 length equals 17 residues. Germline CDR1 and CDR2: LNHDA and SQIVND (reference sequence). This CDR3 reads CASSIAYRDSRNTEAFF. The DNA for the CDR3 is TGTGCCAGTAGTATAGCCTACCGGGACAGCAGGAACACTGAAGCTTTCTTT.

The DNA of the CDR3 is TGTGCCAGCAGCCCCCCCCTAGGGGTTTGTTTCTTT. It specifies CASSPPLGVCFF. The genes are TRBV7-2 and TRBJ1-1; D perhaps matches TRBD1 (5 bases). With 5 bases removed from V and 13 bases from J, the gap between germline ends came to 17 bases. Germline CDR1 is SGHTA and CDR2 is FQGNSA. CDR3 length: 12 amino acids.

This chain joins TRBV5-1 and TRBJ2-7; D might be TRBD2 (6 bases). The CDR3 spans 13 residues. Germline V gene lookup returns CDR1 SGHRS and CDR2 YFSETQ. Trimming pared 0 bases from V and 6 bases from J, leaving 10 bases between. As DNA, the CDR3 is TGCGCCAGCAGCTTGGCAGTGGGAGGCGAGCAGTACGTC. Translating it yields CASSLAVGGEQYV.

In this sample, this clonotype turned up a few times. A junction end diverges from the germline sequence, so it may reflect a read error. The chain carries TRBV12-3 or TRBV12-4 and TRBJ1-5, with D perhaps TRBD1 (5 bases). This CDR3 is 12 amino acids long. Here the CDR3 reads CASSLGGGTGLF. CDR3 in DNA: TGTGCCAGCAGTTTAGGCGGGGGGACGGGCCTTTTT.

Worth noting for this clonotype: Being one base from a much bigger clone, this may be a read error. The chain recombines TRBV27 with TRBJ1-1; D ambiguous. The CDR3 is made up of 13 amino acids. Trimming cost V 3 bases and J 1 base, with 6 bases left between them. Germline V CDR1 and CDR2: MNHEY, SMNVEV (reference sequence). CDR3 in amino acids: CASSFFRNTEAFF. In DNA form, the CDR3 reads TGTGCCAGCAGTTTTTTCAGGAACACTGAAGCTTTCTTT.

This clonotype was picked up a small number of times. The chain links TRBV7-9 to TRBJ1-1, with D uncertain. The germline V gene has CDR1 SEHNR and CDR2 FQNEAQ (reference sequence). The CDR3 is 15 amino acids. The V gene lost 4 bases and the J gene lost 1 base, with 13 bases spanning the gap. The CDR3 loop reads CASSSWRQENTEAFF. Written as DNA, the CDR3 is TGTGCCAGCAGCTCGTGGAGACAAGAGAACACTGAAGCTTTCTTT.

This clonotype was detected only a few times. The chain combines TRBV11-2 with TRBJ2-1; possible D gene TRBD1, 6 bases. V dropped 0 bases and J dropped 9 bases, with 18 bases sitting between them. Germline V gives CDR1 SGHAT, CDR2 FQNNGV. CDR3 size: 16 residues. CDR3 bases: TGTGCCAGCAGCTTAGATTCTATGGGGACATTAGGTGAGCAGTTCTTC. Translation: CASSLDSMGTLGEQFF. Together with reference TRBV11-2 and TRBJ2-1, the CDR3 gives the full variable domain: EAGVAQSPRYKIIEKRQSVAFWCNPISGHATLYWYQQILGQGPKLLIQFQNNGVVDDSQLPKDRFSAERLKGVDSTLKIQPAKLEDSAVYLCASSLDSMGTLGEQFFGPGTRLTVL.

This clonotype was detected a few times. The V and J genes are TRBV29-1 and TRBJ2-1, with 8 bases identical to TRBD2. With 5 bases clipped from V and 8 bases from J, the junction kept 11 bases outside the gene matches. This CDR3 spans 14 amino acids. Germline V gene data show CDR1 as SQVTM and CDR2 as ANQGSEA. Here the CDR3 DNA reads TGCAGCGTTAGGGGACTAGTGTCGATACATGAGCAGTTCTTC. Its translation is CSVRGLVSIHEQFF.

This clonotype turned up a few times. This chain uses TRBV29-1 with TRBJ2-1, with 7 bases lining up with TRBD2. The CDR3 runs to 12 residues. The ends lost 7 bases at V and 6 bases at J; junction bases unmatched: 6. Germline-derived CDR1 and CDR2 are SQVTM and ANQGSEA. This CDR3 is CSALGGSNEQFF. DNA of the CDR3: TGCAGCGCCTTGGGGGGGAGCAATGAGCAGTTCTTC.

This clonotype was seen more than once but under ten times. The rearrangement links TRBV20-1 to TRBJ1-1; no clear D gene. The CDR3 contains 13 residues. From germline, CDR1 is DFQATT and CDR2 SNEGSKA (reference sequence). The V end lost 3 bases, the J end lost 3 bases, and 11 bases lay between the germline ends. The CDR3 DNA reads as TGCAGTGCTAGCTTCAACCCCGACACTGAAGCTTTCTTT. It specifies CSASFNPDTEAFF.

CDR3 nucleotides: TGCGCCAGCAGCGAATGGACAGGGGAGAATTCACCCCTCCACTTT. It encodes CASSEWTGENSPLHF. J is TRBJ1-6 and V is TRBV5-1; 9 bases match TRBD1. Germline trimming cut 4 bases from V and 7 bases from J; bases unmatched to any gene: 6. The CDR3 spans 15 residues. Looked up from germline, CDR1 is SGHRS and CDR2 is YFSETQ.

This clonotype was detected only a few times. The V gene is TRBV7-6, the J gene TRBJ2-3; D gene uncertain. Germline lookup yields CDR1 SGHVS and CDR2 FNYEAQ. V lost 3 bases to trimming and J lost 5 bases, with 9 bases between them. The CDR3 consists of 13 residues. CDR3 protein: CASSFSSEDTQYF. The CDR3, as DNA: TGTGCCAGCAGCTTCAGCAGCGAAGATACGCAGTATTTT.

V gene TRBV6-5 combines with J gene TRBJ2-1; maybe TRBD2 (6 bases). Trimming cost V 2 bases and J 0 bases, with 11 bases left between them. Per germline, CDR1 MNHEY and CDR2 SVGAGI. The CDR3 loop spans 16 amino acids. DNA for the CDR3: TGTGCCAGCAGTTACGTGGCGGGGAGCTCCTACAATGAGCAGTTCTTC. Amino acids: CASSYVAGSSYNEQFF.